This TCR beta chain was sequenced during a study of T cell responses to AZD1222 COVID-19 vaccine. Germline CDR1 reads LNHDA; CDR2 reads SQIVND (reference sequence). The V end was cut by 3 bases, the J end by 4 bases, with 16 bases between. The CDR3 is 16 residues long. TCRdb's copy holds only in-frame clones and misses some; the assay was immunoSEQ multiplex PCR. This sample's clone table lists about 140,000 clones. Source material: peripheral blood. The rearrangement links TRBV19 to TRBJ2-1; the D gene is possibly TRBD2 (6 bases). The receptor comes from an adult in good health. CDR3: CASSILVPSEYNEQFF. CDR3 DNA: TGTGCCAGTAGTATTTTGGTGCCTAGCGAGTACAATGAGCAGTTCTTC. The whole variable domain, remainder taken from reference TRBV19 and TRBJ2-1, is DGGITQSPKYLFRKEGQNVTLSCEQNLNHDAMYWYRQDPGQGLRLIYYSQIVNDFQKGDIAEGYSVSREKKESFPLTVTSAQKNPTAFYLCASSILVPSEYNEQFFGPGTRLTVL.